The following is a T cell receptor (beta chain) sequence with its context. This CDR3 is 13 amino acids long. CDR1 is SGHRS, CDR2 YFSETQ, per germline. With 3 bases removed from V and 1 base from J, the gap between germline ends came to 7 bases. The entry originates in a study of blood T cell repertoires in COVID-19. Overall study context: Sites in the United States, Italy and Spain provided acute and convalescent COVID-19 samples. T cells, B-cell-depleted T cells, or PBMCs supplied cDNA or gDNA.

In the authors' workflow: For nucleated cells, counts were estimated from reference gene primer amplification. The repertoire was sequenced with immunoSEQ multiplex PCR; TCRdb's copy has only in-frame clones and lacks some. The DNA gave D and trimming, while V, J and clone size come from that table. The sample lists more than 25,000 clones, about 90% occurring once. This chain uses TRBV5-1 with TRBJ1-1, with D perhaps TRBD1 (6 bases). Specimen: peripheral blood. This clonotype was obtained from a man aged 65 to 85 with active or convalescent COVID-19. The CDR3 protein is CASSWDTNTEAFF. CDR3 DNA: TGCGCCAGCAGCTGGGACACGAACACTGAAGCTTTCTTT.